This TCR beta chain was profiled in a study of CD4 T cells in relation to SARS-CoV-2 and coronaviruses. Study details: Crossreactive spike epitopes shared across donors were mapped to their HLA restriction.

Sorted naive or memory CD4+ cells met CEF peptides for approximately nine days. The repertoire was sequenced with immunoSEQ multiplex PCR; TCRdb's copy has only in-frame clones and lacks some. Of about 36,000 clones in the sample, 77% are singletons; the top ten hold just over 20%. Concerning this clone: What it binds is not known.

The CDR3 contains 12 residues. Germline CDR1 reads SGHRS; CDR2 reads YFSETQ. The V end was cut by 0 bases, the J end by 8 bases, with 6 bases between. Overall study results and limits: Crossreactivity was assessed only for spike protein, not other viral proteins.

This TCR was recovered from an adult with COVID-19. This chain joins TRBV5-1 and TRBJ2-1, with a weak D call TRBD2 (6 bases). What was sequenced was memory CD4+ T cells from PBMCs, cultured in vitro. The CDR3 loop is CASSLGGDEQFF. In DNA form, the CDR3 reads TGCGCCAGCAGCTTGGGGGGGGATGAGCAGTTCTTC.